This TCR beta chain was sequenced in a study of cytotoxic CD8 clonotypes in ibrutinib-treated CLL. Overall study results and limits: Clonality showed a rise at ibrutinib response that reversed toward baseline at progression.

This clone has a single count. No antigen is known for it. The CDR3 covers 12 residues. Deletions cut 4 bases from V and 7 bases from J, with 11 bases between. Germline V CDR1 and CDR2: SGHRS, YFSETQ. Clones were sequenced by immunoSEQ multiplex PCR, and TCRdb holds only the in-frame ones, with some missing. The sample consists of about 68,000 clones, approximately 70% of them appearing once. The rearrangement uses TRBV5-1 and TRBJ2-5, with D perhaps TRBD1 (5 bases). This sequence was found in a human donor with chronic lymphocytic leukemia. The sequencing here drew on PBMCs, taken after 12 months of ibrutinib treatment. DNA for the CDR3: TGCGCCAGCAGCATGCCTAGGGGGACCCAGTACTTC. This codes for CASSMPRGTQYF. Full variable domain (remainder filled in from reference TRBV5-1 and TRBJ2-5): KAGVTQTPRYLIKTRGQQVTLSCSPISGHRSVSWYQQTPGQGLQFLFEYFSETQRNKGNFPGRFSGRQFSNSRSEMNVSTLELGDSALYLCASSMPRGTQYFGPGTRLLVL.